Shown below are 2 T cell receptor beta chains from a single sample sequenced in a study of cytomegalovirus exposure and HLA in healthy donors. PCR was performed using 60 Vbeta and 13 Jbeta primers. Sequenced by immunoSEQ multiplex PCR; TCRdb stores in-frame clones only, minus some. The data contain about 140,000 clones, approximately 80% of them seen just once; the ten biggest clones take up roughly 1.2%. Sequenced sample: PBMCs. These receptor sequences come from a male donor in good health and CMV-seropositive.

The rearrangement links TRBV9 to TRBJ1-2, with unresolved D. CDR3 length equals 15 residues. CDR1 SGDLS and CDR2 YYNGEE come from the germline V gene. Trimming removed 3 bases at V and 3 bases at J, with 15 bases between. The chain's CDR3 is CASSGHGESYYGYTF. The CDR3 nucleotides are TGTGCCAGCAGCGGACACGGGGAAAGCTACTATGGCTACACCTTC.

The chain couples TRBV2 to TRBJ2-3; D ambiguous. Germline-derived CDR1 and CDR2 are SNHLY and FYNNEI. With 3 bases removed from V and 6 bases from J, the gap between germline ends came to 10 bases. There are 13 residues in the CDR3. The chain's CDR3 is CASSDPPRDTQYF. Here the CDR3 DNA reads TGTGCCAGCAGTGACCCCCCACGGGATACGCAGTATTTT.